The 22 T cell receptor beta chains in this list originate from one sample, sequenced in a study of shared clonotypes between healthy human individuals. TCRdb's table, derived via immunoSEQ multiplex PCR, lists solely in-frame clones and lacks some. The sample has 980,000 or so clones; 76% are singletons. The material sequenced was memory CD4+ T cells sorted from blood. Subset reported: CD45RA-negative fraction. The source is a young man in good health.

This chain uses TRBV10-3 with TRBJ2-7, with no clear D. Trimming stripped 11 bases from V and 3 bases from J, with 14 bases between. The CDR3 contains 12 residues. Per germline, CDR1 ENHRY and CDR2 SYGVKD. Here the CDR3 DNA reads TGTGCCTACCCGAGAGGCAACTACGAGCAGTACTTC. Its translation is CAYPRGNYEQYF.

The rearrangement joins TRBV11-3 to TRBJ2-1, with 9 bases lining up with TRBD2. V shed 1 base and J 7 bases; nucleotides not matched to a gene: 5. CDR1 SGHNT and CDR2 YENEEA come from the germline V gene. This CDR3 spans 15 amino acids. The CDR3 DNA reads as TGTGCCAGCAGCTTAGGCAGCGGGGGGTTTAATGAGCAGTTCTTC. Protein product: CASSLGSGGFNEQFF.

V is TRBV7-2 and J is TRBJ2-7, with 11 nucleotides matching TRBD2. V shed 5 bases and J 5 bases; nucleotides not matched to a gene: 8. The CDR3 runs 15 residues. CDR1 and CDR2 from the germline V gene are SGHTA and FQGNSA. DNA of the CDR3: TGTGCCAGCAGCCAACTAGCGGGAGTTGGCAACGAGCAGTACTTC. Its protein product is CASSQLAGVGNEQYF.

V gene TRBV5-6 combines with J gene TRBJ1-2, with D unresolved. The CDR3 sequence is 14 residues long. Germline-derived CDR1 and CDR2 are SGHDT and YYEEEE. Trimming took 5 bases from V and 6 from J, leaving 17 bases between them. The chain's CDR3 is CASSYGSGNNGYTF. The CDR3 coding sequence is TGTGCCAGCAGTTACGGGTCAGGAAATAATGGCTACACCTTC.

The gene calls are TRBV2 and TRBJ1-1; D is uncertain. This CDR3 has 16 amino acids. The germline V and J ends were trimmed by 2 bases and 5 bases, with 18 bases remaining between them. Germline-derived CDR1 and CDR2 are SNHLY and FYNNEI. The DNA for the CDR3 is TGTGCCAGCAGTGAAAGGATGTTATCCATGGGGACTGAAGCTTTCTTT. This codes for CASSERMLSMGTEAFF. Together with reference TRBV2 and TRBJ1-1, the CDR3 gives the full variable domain: EPEVTQTPSHQVTQMGQEVILRCVPISNHLYFYWYRQILGQKVEFLVSFYNNEISEKSEIFDDQFSVERPDGSNFTLKIRSTKLEDSAMYFCASSERMLSMGTEAFFGQGTRLTVV.

The J gene is TRBJ2-2, the V gene TRBV7-9, with 11 nucleotides matching TRBD1. Germline assignment: CDR1 SEHNR and CDR2 FQNEAQ (reference sequence). This CDR3 is 16 amino acids long. V lost 2 bases and J lost 7; bases outside the gene matches: 6. CDR3 amino acids: CASSLKWTGGFGELFF. In nucleotides, the CDR3 is TGTGCCAGCAGCTTAAAGTGGACAGGGGGCTTCGGGGAGCTGTTTTTT. The entire variable domain, with the rest obtained from reference TRBV7-9 and TRBJ2-2, is as follows: DTGVSQNPRHKITKRGQNVTFRCDPISEHNRLYWYRQTLGQGPEFLTYFQNEAQLEKSRLLSDRFSAERPKGSFSTLEIQRTEQGDSAMYLCASSLKWTGGFGELFFGEGSRLTVL.

The J gene is TRBJ1-2, the V gene TRBV27, with D possibly matching TRBD1 (5 bases). The V end was cut by 0 bases, the J end by 2 bases, with 10 bases between. Germline CDR1 MNHEY, CDR2 SMNVEV (reference sequence). The CDR3 has 15 residues. The CDR3 region is CASSLSGTGNYGYTF. The CDR3 region has the DNA TGTGCCAGCAGTTTATCAGGGACTGGAAACTATGGCTACACCTTC.

The chain employs TRBV7-2 and TRBJ2-3; D uncertain. V was shortened by 4 bases and J by 5 bases, with 16 bases between the two germline ends. The CDR3 runs 15 residues. CDR1 is SGHTA and CDR2 is FQGNSA in the germline V gene. CDR3 region: CASSSRLTGIDTQYF. CDR3 in DNA: TGTGCCAGCAGCTCCCGACTCACTGGGATAGATACGCAGTATTTT. The full variable domain, in which reference TRBV7-2 and TRBJ2-3 provide the parts outside the CDR3, is GAGVSQSPSNKVTEKGKDVELRCDPISGHTALYWYRQSLGQGLEFLIYFQGNSAPDKSGLPSDRFSAERTGGSVSTLTIQRTQQEDSAVYLCASSSRLTGIDTQYFGPGTRLTVL.

The chain joins TRBV30 to TRBJ1-5; unclear D gene. The CDR3 runs to 13 residues. Germline CDR1 and CDR2: GTSNPN and SVGIG (reference sequence). Trimming cost V 3 bases and J 10 bases, with 16 bases left between them. The CDR3 sequence is CAWSVEKPFPQHF. The CDR3 region has the DNA TGTGCCTGGAGCGTCGAAAAACCGTTCCCCCAGCATTTT.

The rearrangement uses TRBV6-1 and TRBJ2-1; 7 bases fit TRBD1. Looked up from germline, CDR1 is MNHNS and CDR2 is SASEGT. Trimming cost V 5 bases and J 5 bases; bases outside gene matches: 9. The CDR3 spans 15 residues. Here the CDR3 DNA reads TGTGCCAGCAGTTTCGGACAGGTGGTTAACAATGAGCAGTTCTTC. This encodes CASSFGQVVNNEQFF.

On this clone: Within the sample, other DNA sequences also encode this same CDR3. The V and J genes are TRBV30 and TRBJ1-1; D call uncertain. Germline V gives CDR1 GTSNPN, CDR2 SVGIG (reference sequence). The length of the CDR3 is 11 residues. The germline V and J ends were trimmed by 0 bases and 3 bases, with 2 bases remaining between them. In DNA, the CDR3 is TGTGCCTGGAGTGTAGACACTGAAGCTTTCTTT. As protein: CAWSVDTEAFF. Full variable domain (remainder filled in from reference TRBV30 and TRBJ1-1): SQTIHQWPATLVQPVGSPLSLECTVEGTSNPNLYWYRQAAGRGLQLLFYSVGIGQISSEVPQNLSASRPQDRQFILSSKKLLLSDSGFYLCAWSVDTEAFFGQGTRLTVV.

A note on this clone: Distinct nucleotide sequences in the sample also encode this CDR3. The rearrangement joins TRBV28 to TRBJ1-5, with TRBD1 identical over 7 bases. After removal of 5 bases from V and 3 bases from J, the junction contained 7 bases not matched to a gene. CDR1 and CDR2 (germline): MDHEN, SYDVKM. The CDR3 totals 15 residues. The CDR3 bases are TGTGCCAGCAGTCCCGACAGGGTAGTCAATCAGCCCCAGCATTTT. Translated, it gives CASSPDRVVNQPQHF. The full variable domain, in which reference TRBV28 and TRBJ1-5 provide the parts outside the CDR3, is DVKVTQSSRYLVKRTGEKVFLECVQDMDHENMFWYRQDPGLGLRLIYFSYDVKMKEKGDIPEGYSVSREKKERFSLILESASTNQTSMYLCASSPDRVVNQPQHFGDGTRLSIL.

This clone was counted many times. V and J are TRBV28 and TRBJ1-5; TRBD1 aligns across 8 bases. Germline-derived CDR1 and CDR2 are MDHEN and SYDVKM. The CDR3 loop spans 14 amino acids. Unmatched junction bases numbered 5, after V lost 8 bases and J lost 2 bases. As DNA, the CDR3 is TGTGCCAGCTACGACAGGGGCCGCAATCAGCCCCAGCATTTT. Translation gives CASYDRGRNQPQHF.

This chain links TRBV10-3 with TRBJ1-2, with D unresolved. Germline V CDR1 and CDR2: ENHRY, SYGVKD. CDR3 length: 13 residues. V was shortened by 2 bases and J by 5 bases, with 9 bases between the two germline ends. This CDR3 is CAISEKDPYGYTF. CDR3 sequence (DNA): TGTGCCATCAGTGAGAAAGACCCGTATGGCTACACCTTC.

The DNA for the CDR3 is TGTGCCAGCAGTGGGTCGGGACAGGGGGGTCAGCCCCAGCATTTT. Its protein product is CASSGSGQGGQPQHF. The V gene is TRBV6-1, the J gene TRBJ1-5; 11 positions agree with TRBD1. CDR3 length: 15 residues. Germline lookup yields CDR1 MNHNS and CDR2 SASEGT. V dropped 4 bases and J dropped 6; count of bases not matched to a gene: 5.

This clone turned up a few times. The rearrangement links TRBV14 to TRBJ2-3, with D maybe TRBD1 (5 bases). This CDR3 region has 16 residues. V dropped 5 bases and J dropped 6 bases, with 21 bases sitting between them. Per the germline V gene, CDR1 is SGHDN and CDR2 is FVKESK. The CDR3 protein is CASSAGRDSLWDTQYF. The CDR3, as DNA: TGTGCCAGCAGCGCTGGCCGAGACAGCCTGTGGGATACGCAGTATTTT.

For the CDR3, the DNA is TGTGCCAGCAGCCCCAGGGAACCTACCTTGAACACTGAAGCTTTCTTT. This translates into CASSPREPTLNTEAFF. The chain is built from TRBV9 and TRBJ1-1; tentatively, D is TRBD1 (5 bases). The germline V and J ends were trimmed by 4 bases and 0 bases, with 16 bases remaining between them. Germline V gene lookup returns CDR1 SGDLS and CDR2 YYNGEE. The CDR3 runs 16 residues.

V usage is TRBV11-2 and J usage is TRBJ2-6; tentatively, D is TRBD1 (6 bases). Germline CDR1 SGHAT, CDR2 FQNNGV. This CDR3 is built from 15 residues. Trimming pared 4 bases from V and 0 bases from J, leaving 7 bases between. The CDR3 protein is CASSSRGSGANVLTF. CDR3 bases: TGTGCCAGCAGCTCCAGGGGCTCTGGGGCCAACGTCCTGACTTTC.

This clone was found many times. V usage is TRBV6-4 and J usage is TRBJ2-7, with TRBD2 identical over 14 bases. Germline CDR1 MRHNA, CDR2 SNTAGT. V gave up 6 bases and J gave up 3 bases; unmatched junction bases: 1. This CDR3 comprises 14 residues. The CDR3: CASRGTSGSYEQYF. The CDR3 DNA sequence: TGTGCCAGCAGGGGGACTAGCGGGAGCTACGAGCAGTACTTC.

V gene TRBV5-1 combines with J gene TRBJ2-3; D perhaps matches TRBD2 (5 bases). The germline V and J ends were trimmed by 4 bases and 5 bases, with 14 bases remaining between them. Germline values: CDR1 SGHRS, CDR2 YFSETQ. The CDR3 consists of 14 residues. The CDR3 bases are TGCGCCAGCAGCAAGGACTCCACCGAAGATACGCAGTATTTT. This codes for CASSKDSTEDTQYF.

The J gene is TRBJ1-1, the V gene TRBV18; D gene ambiguous. This CDR3 is 16 amino acids long. V lost 2 bases and J 1 base, leaving 14 bases between the germline ends. Germline assignment: CDR1 KGHSH and CDR2 LQKENI. As DNA, the CDR3 is TGTGCCAGCTCACCAATGGAAATGGCGGGGAACACTGAAGCTTTCTTT. Its protein product is CASSPMEMAGNTEAFF. The full variable domain, with the rest looked up from reference TRBV18 and TRBJ1-1, is NAGVMQNPRHLVRRRGQEARLRCSPMKGHSHVYWYRQLPEEGLKFMVYLQKENIIDESGMPKERFSAEFPKEGPSILRIQQVVRGDSAAYFCASSPMEMAGNTEAFFGQGTRLTVV.

The V call is TRBV27, the J call TRBJ2-2, with TRBD2 identical over 8 bases. CDR3 length: 14 amino acids. With 5 bases clipped from V and 5 bases from J, the junction kept 4 bases outside the gene matches. Germline lookup yields CDR1 MNHEY and CDR2 SMNVEV (reference sequence). Here the CDR3 reads CASSPRGGTGELFF. The CDR3 DNA reads as TGTGCCAGCAGTCCCCGGGGGGGGACCGGGGAGCTGTTTTTT.